The sample holds many counts of the clone carrying this TCR beta chain. Its antigen is as yet unknown. Primed by a sample-barcoded 5' primer and a J-beta primer mix, a second PCR proceeded for roughly 7 to 11 cycles. Each TCR beta cDNA got a 12-nucleotide random molecular identifier. TCRdb itself ran the 5' RACE reads through MiXCR, one entry per CDR3 protein. The sample lists around 1.5 million distinct CDR3 sequences, about 32% seen once, with around 11% in the top ten. This entry belongs to a study of blood T cells in healthy people across ages. The CDR3 runs to 13 residues. Germline lookup yields CDR1 MNHNS and CDR2 SASEGT. V gave up 6 bases and J gave up 3 bases, with 12 bases separating them. Study-level points and caveats: Getting older went along with TCR beta diversity per million T cells dropping roughly linearly. No one knew whether donors had CMV, which possibly confounded expanded clonotype changes.

Per sample, a minimum of 6.5 million PBMCs were isolated. The sequence derives from a woman in her 30s in good health. This sequence joins TRBV6-1 and TRBJ2-7; perhaps TRBD2 as D (5 bases). Sequenced input: blood. In DNA, the CDR3 is TGTGCCAGCAGCACCCGGGAAAACTACGAGCAGTACTTC. This encodes CASSTRENYEQYF.